The T cell receptor beta chain under discussion was sequenced for a study of blood T cell repertoires in COVID-19. The CDR3 consists of 15 residues. The V gene's germline CDR1 is MNHNS and CDR2 SASEGT. In the source study's methods: Estimated nucleated cell counts came from reference gene primer amplification. Sequencing was performed with immunoSEQ multiplex PCR; in TCRdb, only in-frame clones are kept and a portion is missing. From that table come the V and J calls and clone size; the DNA was used to work out D and trimming. The table shows about 300,000 clones, with approximately 90% occurring only once. The Seattle patients, enrolled during active infection, were followed longitudinally. To note about this clone: Mismatch with germline at one junction end may stem from a read error.

What was sequenced was peripheral blood. The TCR comes from a woman aged 25 to 39 with COVID-19, enrolled during active disease. The J gene is TRBJ2-6, the V gene TRBV6-1, with a tentative D call TRBD1 (6 bases). The CDR3 sequence is CAGRQALAGANVLTF. The CDR3 DNA reads as TGTGCCGGCAGACAGGCTTTGGCTGGGGCCAACGTCCTGACTTTC.